This T cell receptor beta chain was obtained from a study of T cells after yellow fever vaccination. The CDR3 totals 13 residues. V lost 0 bases to trimming and J lost 4 bases, with 7 bases between them. The germline V gene has CDR1 DFQATT and CDR2 SNEGSKA (reference sequence). MiXCR, run by TCRdb on the 5' RACE reads, gives a single entry per CDR3 protein. The sample lists tens of thousands of distinct CDR3 sequences; 3.4% were seen once. This clonotype was counted at least ten times. This chain links TRBV20-1 with TRBJ1-5; D is undetermined. The sequence came from a man aged 18 to 29 who received the YFV17D yellow fever vaccine. The sample in question was PBMCs, either bulk or a sorted T-cell subset (CD4+, CD8+, memory, or dextramer-sorted; not recorded which), obtained more than 40 days after the first yellow fever vaccination. CDR3 sequence: CSARDPSNQPQHF. The CDR3 DNA sequence: TGCAGTGCTAGAGATCCCTCAAATCAGCCCCAGCATTTT.